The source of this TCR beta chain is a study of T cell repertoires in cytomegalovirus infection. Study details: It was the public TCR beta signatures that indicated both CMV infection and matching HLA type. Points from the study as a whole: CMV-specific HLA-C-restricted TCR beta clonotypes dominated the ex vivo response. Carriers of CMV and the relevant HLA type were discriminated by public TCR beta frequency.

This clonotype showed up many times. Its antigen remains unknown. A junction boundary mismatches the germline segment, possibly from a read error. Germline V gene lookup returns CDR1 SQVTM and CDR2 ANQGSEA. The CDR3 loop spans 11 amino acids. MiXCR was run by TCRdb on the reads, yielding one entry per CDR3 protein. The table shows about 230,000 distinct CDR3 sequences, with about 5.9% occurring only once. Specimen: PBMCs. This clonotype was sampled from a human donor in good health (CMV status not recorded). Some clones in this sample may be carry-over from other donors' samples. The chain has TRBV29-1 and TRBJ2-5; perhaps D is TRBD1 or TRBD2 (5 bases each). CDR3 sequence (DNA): TGCAGCGTTCAAGAGGGGGAGACCCAGTACTTC. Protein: CSVQEGETQYF. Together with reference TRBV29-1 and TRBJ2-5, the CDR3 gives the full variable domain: SAVISQKPSRDICQRGTSLTIQCQVDSQVTMMFWYRQQPGQSLTLIATANQGSEATYESGFVIDKFPISRPNLTFSTLTVSNMSPEDSSIYLCSVQEGETQYFGPGTRLLVL.